This TCR beta chain was obtained from a study of cytomegalovirus exposure and HLA in healthy donors. Turning to this clone: Its specificity is not known.

Regarding the study as a whole: DRB1 showed the most TCR associations and HLA-C the fewest in a later analysis, as rates varied by HLA locus.

CDR1 and CDR2 from the germline V gene are MNHNS and SASEGT. J lost 2 bases, V lost 4 bases, and 3 bases had no gene match. The CDR3 is made up of 14 amino acids. The PCR had 60 Vbeta and 13 Jbeta primers. Data came from immunoSEQ multiplex PCR; TCRdb stores just in-frame clones and leaves some out. This sample has roughly 200,000 clones, with 65% to 85% found just once. The sequence was collected from a man between 35 and 55 years old in good health and CMV-seropositive. Sequencing was done on a sample of PBMCs. This sequence joins TRBV6-1 and TRBJ1-1, with TRBD1 matching over 8 bases. The CDR3 nucleotides are TGTGCCAGCAGTGGGGACAGGAAAAACACTGAAGCTTTCTTT. Translated, it gives CASSGDRKNTEAFF.